This T cell receptor (beta chain) came from a study of blood T cell repertoires in COVID-19. CDR1 MNHEY and CDR2 SVGAGI come from the germline V gene. This CDR3 is 14 amino acids long. J gave up 2 bases and V 2 bases, and 0 bases lay outside the gene matches. Profiled with immunoSEQ multiplex PCR; TCRdb holds only in-frame clones, not every one. The sample includes under 200,000 clones, roughly 85% of them seen just once. Specimen: PBMCs or T cells enriched from blood (not recorded which). This chain uses TRBV6-5 with TRBJ2-7; 10 bases are a match to TRBD1. The source is a man between 60 and 70 years old who had recovered from COVID-19. The CDR3 protein is CASSYGQGAYEQYF. The CDR3 DNA sequence: TGTGCCAGCAGTTACGGACAGGGGGCCTACGAGCAGTACTTC.